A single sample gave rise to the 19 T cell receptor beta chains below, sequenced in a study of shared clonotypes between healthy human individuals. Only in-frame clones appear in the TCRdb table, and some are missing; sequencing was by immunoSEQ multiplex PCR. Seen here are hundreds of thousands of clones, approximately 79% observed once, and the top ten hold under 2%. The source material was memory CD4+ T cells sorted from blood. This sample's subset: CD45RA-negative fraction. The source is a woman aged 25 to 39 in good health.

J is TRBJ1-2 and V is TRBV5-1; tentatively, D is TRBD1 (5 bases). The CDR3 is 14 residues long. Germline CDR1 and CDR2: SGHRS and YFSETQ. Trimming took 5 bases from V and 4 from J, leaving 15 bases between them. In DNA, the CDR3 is TGCGCCAGCAGTGAGGGGTTGGCAGTCTATGGCTACACCTTC. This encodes CASSEGLAVYGYTF.

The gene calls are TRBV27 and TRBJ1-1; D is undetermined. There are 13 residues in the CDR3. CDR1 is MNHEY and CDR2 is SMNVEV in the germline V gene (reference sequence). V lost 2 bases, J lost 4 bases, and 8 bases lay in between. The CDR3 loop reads CASSLQRSTEAFF. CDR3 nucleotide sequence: TGTGCCAGCAGTTTACAACGATCCACTGAAGCTTTCTTT.

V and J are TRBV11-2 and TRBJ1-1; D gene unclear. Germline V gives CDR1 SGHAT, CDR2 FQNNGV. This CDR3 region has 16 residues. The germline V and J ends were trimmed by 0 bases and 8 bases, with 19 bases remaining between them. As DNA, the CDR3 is TGTGCCAGCAGCTTAGATCCTTGGCTGGGAGGTAGCGAAGCTTTCTTT. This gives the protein CASSLDPWLGGSEAFF.

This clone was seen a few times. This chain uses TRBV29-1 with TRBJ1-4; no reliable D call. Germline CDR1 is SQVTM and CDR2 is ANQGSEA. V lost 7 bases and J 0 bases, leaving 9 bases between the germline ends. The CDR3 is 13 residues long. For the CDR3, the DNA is TGCAGCGCCGTACAGTCAACTAATGAAAAACTGTTTTTT. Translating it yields CSAVQSTNEKLFF.

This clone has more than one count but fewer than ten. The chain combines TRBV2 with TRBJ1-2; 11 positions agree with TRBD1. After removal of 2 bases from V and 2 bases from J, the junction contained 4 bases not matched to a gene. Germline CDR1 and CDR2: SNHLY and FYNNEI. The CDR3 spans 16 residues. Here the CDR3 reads CASSERGTGGNYGYTF. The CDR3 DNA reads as TGTGCCAGCAGTGAAAGGGGGACAGGGGGGAACTATGGCTACACCTTC.

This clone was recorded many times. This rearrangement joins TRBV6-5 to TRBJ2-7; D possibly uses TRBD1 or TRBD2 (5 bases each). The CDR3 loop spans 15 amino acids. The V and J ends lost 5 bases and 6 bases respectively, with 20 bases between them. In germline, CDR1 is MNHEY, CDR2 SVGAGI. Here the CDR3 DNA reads TGTGCCAGCAGTCCCCTGTGGGACGGACCTCGCGAGCAGTACTTC. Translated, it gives CASSPLWDGPREQYF.

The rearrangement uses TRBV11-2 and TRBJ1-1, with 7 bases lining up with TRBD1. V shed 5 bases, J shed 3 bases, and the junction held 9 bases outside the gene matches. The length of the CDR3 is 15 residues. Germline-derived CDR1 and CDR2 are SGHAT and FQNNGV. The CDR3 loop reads CASSATGILDTEAFF. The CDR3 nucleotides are TGTGCCAGCAGCGCGACAGGGATCTTAGACACTGAAGCTTTCTTT.

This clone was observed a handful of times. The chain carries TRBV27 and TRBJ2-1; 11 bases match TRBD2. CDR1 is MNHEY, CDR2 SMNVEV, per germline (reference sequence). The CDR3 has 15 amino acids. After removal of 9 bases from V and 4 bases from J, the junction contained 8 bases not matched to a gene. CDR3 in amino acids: CASNSLAGEYNEQFF. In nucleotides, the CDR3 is TGTGCCAGTAACTCACTAGCGGGAGAATACAATGAGCAGTTCTTC.

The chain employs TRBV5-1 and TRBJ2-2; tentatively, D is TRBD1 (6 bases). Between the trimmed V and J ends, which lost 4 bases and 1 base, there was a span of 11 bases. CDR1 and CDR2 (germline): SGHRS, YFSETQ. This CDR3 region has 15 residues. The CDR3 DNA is TGCGCCAGCAGCGCAGGGGACGTGAACACCGGGGAGCTGTTTTTT. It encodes CASSAGDVNTGELFF.

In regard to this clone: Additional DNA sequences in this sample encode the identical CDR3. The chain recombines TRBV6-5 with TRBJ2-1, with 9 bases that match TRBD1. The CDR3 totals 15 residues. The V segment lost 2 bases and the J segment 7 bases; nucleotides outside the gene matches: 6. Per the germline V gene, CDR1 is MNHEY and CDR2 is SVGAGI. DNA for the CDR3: TGTGCCAGCAGTTACCGAGGGACAGGGAATAATGAGCAGTTCTTC. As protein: CASSYRGTGNNEQFF.

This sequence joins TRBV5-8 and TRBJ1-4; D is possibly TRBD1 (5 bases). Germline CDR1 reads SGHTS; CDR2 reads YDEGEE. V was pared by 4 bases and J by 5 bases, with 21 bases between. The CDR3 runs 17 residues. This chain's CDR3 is CASSLFTGLLGNEKLFF. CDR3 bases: TGTGCCAGCAGCCTCTTTACAGGCCTCCTCGGGAATGAAAAACTGTTTTTT.

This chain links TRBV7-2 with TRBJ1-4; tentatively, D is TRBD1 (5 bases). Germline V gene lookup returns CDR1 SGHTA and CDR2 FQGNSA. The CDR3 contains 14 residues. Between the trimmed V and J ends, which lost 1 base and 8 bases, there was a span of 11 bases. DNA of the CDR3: TGTGCCAGCAGCTTAGGACAGTCGGGCGAAAAACTGTTTTTT. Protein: CASSLGQSGEKLFF.

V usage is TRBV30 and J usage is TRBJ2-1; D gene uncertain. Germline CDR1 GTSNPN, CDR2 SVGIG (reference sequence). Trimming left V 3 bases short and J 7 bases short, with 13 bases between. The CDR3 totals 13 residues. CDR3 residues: CAWRLGPLNEQFF. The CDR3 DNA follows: TGTGCCTGGAGGCTAGGGCCCCTTAATGAGCAGTTCTTC. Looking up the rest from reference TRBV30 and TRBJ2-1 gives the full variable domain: SQTIHQWPATLVQPVGSPLSLECTVEGTSNPNLYWYRQAAGRGLQLLFYSVGIGQISSEVPQNLSASRPQDRQFILSSKKLLLSDSGFYLCAWRLGPLNEQFFGPGTRLTVL.

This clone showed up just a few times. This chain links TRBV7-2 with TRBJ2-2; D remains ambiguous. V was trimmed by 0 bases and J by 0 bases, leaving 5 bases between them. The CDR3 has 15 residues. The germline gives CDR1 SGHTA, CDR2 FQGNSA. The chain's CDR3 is CASSLAQTNTGELFF. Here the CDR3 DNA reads TGTGCCAGCAGCTTAGCACAGACGAACACCGGGGAGCTGTTTTTT. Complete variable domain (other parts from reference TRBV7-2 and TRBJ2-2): GAGVSQSPSNKVTEKGKDVELRCDPISGHTALYWYRQSLGQGLEFLIYFQGNSAPDKSGLPSDRFSAERTGGSVSTLTIQRTQQEDSAVYLCASSLAQTNTGELFFGEGSRLTVL.

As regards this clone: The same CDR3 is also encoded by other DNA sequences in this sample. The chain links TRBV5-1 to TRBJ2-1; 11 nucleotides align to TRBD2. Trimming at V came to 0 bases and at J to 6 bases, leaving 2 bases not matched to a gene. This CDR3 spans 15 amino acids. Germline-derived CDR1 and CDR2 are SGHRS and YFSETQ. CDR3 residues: CASSLVGTSGNEQFF. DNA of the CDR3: TGCGCCAGCAGCTTGGTAGGGACTAGCGGCAATGAGCAGTTCTTC.

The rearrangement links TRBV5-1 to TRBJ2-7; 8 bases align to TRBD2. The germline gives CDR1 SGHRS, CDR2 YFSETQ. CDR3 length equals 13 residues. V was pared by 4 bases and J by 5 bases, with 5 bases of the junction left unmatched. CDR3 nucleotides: TGCGCCAGCAGCCTGACTAGCGAAGACGAGCAGTACTTC. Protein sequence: CASSLTSEDEQYF.

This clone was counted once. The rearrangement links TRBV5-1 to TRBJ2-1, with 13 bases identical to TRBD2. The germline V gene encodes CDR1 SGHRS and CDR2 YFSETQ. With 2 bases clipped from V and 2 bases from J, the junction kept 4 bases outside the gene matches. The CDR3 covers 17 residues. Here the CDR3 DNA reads TGCGCCAGCAGCTTACTAGCGGGAGGGCCCACCTACAATGAGCAGTTCTTC. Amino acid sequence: CASSLLAGGPTYNEQFF.

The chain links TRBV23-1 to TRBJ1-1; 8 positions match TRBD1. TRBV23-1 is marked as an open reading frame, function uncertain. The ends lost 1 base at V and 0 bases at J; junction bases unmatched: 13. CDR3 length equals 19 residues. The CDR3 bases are TGCGCCAGCAGTCAATGCGAGCGACAGGGGTTGGGGGTGAACACTGAAGCTTTCTTT. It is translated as CASSQCERQGLGVNTEAFF.

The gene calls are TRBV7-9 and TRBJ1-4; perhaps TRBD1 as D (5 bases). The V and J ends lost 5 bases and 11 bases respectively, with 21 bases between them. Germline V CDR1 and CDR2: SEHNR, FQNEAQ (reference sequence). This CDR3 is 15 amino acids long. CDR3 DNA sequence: TGTGCCAGCAGCGAAGGGACGGCACTAATAGGGAAACTGTTTTTT. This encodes CASSEGTALIGKLFF.